Each of the 28 T cell receptor beta chains below was sequenced from the same sample in a study of cytomegalovirus exposure and HLA in healthy donors. The PCR had 60 Vbeta and 13 Jbeta primers. The table came from immunoSEQ multiplex PCR; TCRdb's copy has only in-frame clones and leaves some out. The sample has approximately 120,000 clones. Material for sequencing was PBMCs. The receptors come from a man younger than 40 in good health and CMV-seronegative.

As to this clone: An end of the junction does not agree with germline; a read error may underlie this. Other nucleotide sequences in the sample specify the same CDR3. This chain joins TRBV27 and TRBJ2-7; D call uncertain. Germline CDR1 and CDR2: MNHEY and SMNVEV (reference sequence). This CDR3 is built from 13 residues. The CDR3 DNA sequence: TGTGCCAGCAGTTTATGGGCAGGCTACGAACAGTACTTC. Its translation: CASSLWAGYEQYF.

The J gene is TRBJ2-1, the V gene TRBV10-3, with D perhaps TRBD1 (5 bases). The V gene's germline CDR1 is ENHRY and CDR2 SYGVKD. V was clipped by 3 bases and J by 3 bases, with 12 bases between them. The CDR3 covers 15 residues. Here the CDR3 reads CAISDGQGDYNEQFF. Here the CDR3 DNA reads TGTGCCATCAGTGACGGGCAGGGCGACTACAATGAGCAGTTCTTC.

The V gene is TRBV27, the J gene TRBJ2-7; 11 nucleotides line up with TRBD2. CDR1 is MNHEY, CDR2 SMNVEV, per germline (reference sequence). The CDR3 is made up of 14 amino acids. V was pared by 3 bases and J by 6 bases, with 4 bases of the junction left unmatched. CDR3 coding DNA: TGTGCCAGCAGTTTCTCAGGGACTAGCGGCGAGCAGTACTTC. Amino acid sequence: CASSFSGTSGEQYF.

J is TRBJ2-5 and V is TRBV28; 8 bases map to TRBD2. With 8 bases clipped from V and 5 bases from J, the junction kept 10 bases outside the gene matches. Germline V gene data show CDR1 as MDHEN and CDR2 as SYDVKM. There are 14 residues in the CDR3. The CDR3 region has the DNA TGTGCCAGCGCTACCCGACGGGAGGGGGAGACCCAGTACTTC. Encoded protein: CASATRREGETQYF.

The rearrangement links TRBV10-3 to TRBJ2-2; D possibly corresponds to TRBD2 (5 bases). This CDR3 region has 13 residues. Germline V gene lookup returns CDR1 ENHRY and CDR2 SYGVKD. V was cut by 3 bases and J by 7 bases, with 9 bases left in between. For the CDR3, the DNA is TGTGCCATCAGTGAACGAGGGAACGGGGAGCTGTTTTTT. It encodes CAISERGNGELFF.

The CDR3 nucleotides read TGTGCCAGTATAAGGACTAGCGGGAGGACCGGGGAGCTGTTTTTT. It yields the protein CASIRTSGRTGELFF. The rearrangement links TRBV19 to TRBJ2-2; 14 bases are shared with TRBD2. Losses at the gene ends were 7 bases for V and 5 bases for J; bases not matched to a gene: 3. The CDR3 has 15 residues. Germline lookup yields CDR1 LNHDA and CDR2 SQIVND (reference sequence).

The chain has TRBV9 and TRBJ2-3, with TRBD1 matching 7 bases. This CDR3 region has 17 residues. The junction had 11 bases not matched to a gene; V was cut back by 0 bases and J by 4 bases. CDR1 and CDR2 from the germline V gene are SGDLS and YYNGEE. In DNA, the CDR3 is TGTGCCAGCAGCGTAGGACCCGGTACAGGGGATTCAGATACGCAGTATTTT. Amino acids: CASSVGPGTGDSDTQYF.

This CDR3 is CASSTTGEGTPLHF. The CDR3 nucleotides read TGTGCCAGCAGTACGACAGGGGAGGGGACACCCCTCCACTTT. V and J are TRBV6-5 and TRBJ1-6; 8 nucleotides line up with TRBD1. Per the germline V gene, CDR1 is MNHEY and CDR2 is SVGAGI. The length of the CDR3 is 14 residues. J gave up 11 bases and V 5 bases, and 8 bases lay outside the gene matches.

V gene TRBV7-9 combines with J gene TRBJ2-5; possibly TRBD1 for D (6 bases). The V gene lost 4 bases and the J gene lost 3 bases, with 12 bases spanning the gap. Germline-derived CDR1 and CDR2 are SEHNR and FQNEAQ (reference sequence). This CDR3 comprises 14 residues. The CDR3 region has the DNA TGTGCCAGCAGCTCCCACCCAGGGGAAGAGACCCAGTACTTC. Protein sequence: CASSSHPGEETQYF.

This rearrangement joins TRBV9 to TRBJ1-1; maybe TRBD1 (5 bases). Germline V gene data show CDR1 as SGDLS and CDR2 as YYNGEE. V was cut by 0 bases and J by 1 base, with 10 bases left in between. The CDR3 consists of 15 residues. The CDR3 DNA follows: TGTGCCAGCAGCGTAGCTGCGGGGCCGAACACTGAAGCTTTCTTT. This encodes CASSVAAGPNTEAFF.

CDR3 nucleotide sequence: TGTGCCAGCTCACCCCGACAGGGCTCTGGGGCCAACGTCCTGACTTTC. Protein: CASSPRQGSGANVLTF. This chain links TRBV18 with TRBJ2-6, with 7 bases identical to TRBD1. V trimming: 3 bases; J trimming: 0 bases; junction bases outside the gene matches: 2. The CDR3 loop spans 16 amino acids. Germline CDR1 reads KGHSH; CDR2 reads LQKENI.

V is TRBV6-5 and J is TRBJ2-1; 7 bases fit TRBD2. The ends lost 2 bases at V and 7 bases at J; junction bases unmatched: 8. The CDR3 extends over 15 amino acids. Germline V gene sequence: CDR1 MNHEY, CDR2 SVGAGI. This CDR3 is CASSYVRGGSNEQFF. The CDR3 nucleotides are TGTGCCAGCAGTTACGTTCGCGGCGGGAGTAATGAGCAGTTCTTC.

The chain is built from TRBV5-1 and TRBJ2-2; 9 bases are a match to TRBD2. This CDR3 spans 14 amino acids. Germline CDR1 SGHRS, CDR2 YFSETQ. V trimming: 4 bases; J trimming: 6 bases; junction bases outside the gene matches: 4. The CDR3 loop is CASSTTSGPGELFF. In DNA, the CDR3 is TGCGCCAGCAGCACCACTAGCGGGCCCGGGGAGCTGTTTTTT.

This rearrangement joins TRBV14 to TRBJ2-5; D gene uncertain. Matching the DNA end better, TRBJ2-7 makes the J call doubtful. The CDR3 loop spans 15 amino acids. The germline CDR1 and CDR2 sequences are SGHDN and FVKESK. CDR3 sequence (DNA): TGTGCCAGCAGCCAAGTGCGGAGTGCCCTTCACGAGCAGTACTTC. It is translated as CASSQVRSALHEQYF.

The chain employs TRBV6-1 and TRBJ2-7, with TRBD1 matching over 9 bases. V was pared by 10 bases and J by 8 bases, with 12 bases of the junction left unmatched. This CDR3 comprises 13 residues. Germline CDR1 is MNHNS and CDR2 is SASEGT. The CDR3 DNA reads TGTGCCATCTCATCCGGGACAGGGAATCAGCAGTACTTC. Encoded protein: CAISSGTGNQQYF.

The V call is TRBV11-2, the J call TRBJ2-5; D remains ambiguous. This CDR3 region has 14 residues. V lost 3 bases to trimming and J lost 0 bases, with 8 bases between them. The germline V gene has CDR1 SGHAT and CDR2 FQNNGV. The CDR3 sequence is CASSFSSNQETQYF. As DNA, the CDR3 is TGTGCCAGCAGCTTTTCTTCTAACCAAGAGACCCAGTACTTC.

The chain has TRBV4-1 and TRBJ2-3; 10 bases match TRBD2. The CDR3 runs 18 residues. Germline trimming cut 1 base from V and 4 bases from J; bases unmatched to any gene: 11. Germline-derived CDR1 and CDR2 are MGHRA and YSYEKL. The CDR3 DNA reads as TGCGCCAGCAGCCAAGTGCTAGCGGGAGTTTCACGGGCAGATACGCAGTATTTT. Translated: CASSQVLAGVSRADTQYF.

This chain joins TRBV4-1 and TRBJ2-1, with D uncertain. The CDR3 is 15 amino acids. With 4 bases removed from V and 5 bases from J, the gap between germline ends came to 15 bases. In germline, CDR1 is MGHRA, CDR2 YSYEKL. The chain's CDR3 is CASSPISQSHNEQFF. CDR3 coding DNA: TGCGCCAGCAGCCCTATCTCGCAATCCCACAATGAGCAGTTCTTC.

The gene calls are TRBV28 and TRBJ1-2; tentative D call: TRBD1 (6 bases). The CDR3 loop spans 12 amino acids. Germline V lookup: CDR1 MDHEN, CDR2 SYDVKM. The ends were cut back, 6 bases at V and 4 bases at J, with 9 bases in the middle. Here the CDR3 reads CASRAGAYGYTF. In DNA form, the CDR3 reads TGTGCCAGCAGAGCAGGGGCCTATGGCTACACCTTC.

The chain is built from TRBV15 and TRBJ2-1; 10 nucleotides line up with TRBD2. The CDR3 has 17 residues. The ends lost 2 bases at V and 7 bases at J; junction bases unmatched: 11. The germline gives CDR1 LNHNV, CDR2 YYDKDF (reference sequence). CDR3 DNA sequence: TGTGCCACCAGCAGACCCCTTAGCGGGAGGAGGGGTAATGAGCAGTTCTTC. Protein product: CATSRPLSGRRGNEQFF. Full variable domain (outside the CDR3, taken from reference TRBV15 and TRBJ2-1): DAMVIQNPRYQVTQFGKPVTLSCSQTLNHNVMYWYQQKSSQAPKLLFHYYDKDFNNEADTPDNFQSRRPNTSFCFLDIRSPGLGDTAMYLCATSRPLSGRRGNEQFFGPGTRLTVL.

The chain employs TRBV10-2 and TRBJ2-5; 7 bases are a match to TRBD1. The J segment lost 4 bases and the V segment lost 3 bases, leaving 5 bases of the junction unmatched. The CDR3 is 14 residues long. Germline loops: CDR1 WSHSY, CDR2 SAAADI. CDR3 in amino acids: CASSEKTGRETQYF. The DNA for the CDR3 is TGCGCCAGCAGTGAAAAGACAGGGAGAGAGACCCAGTACTTC.

CDR3 sequence (DNA): TGTGCCAGCAGGCCGACCTCCGGGACAGAAGAGACCCAGTACTTC. Amino acid sequence: CASRPTSGTEETQYF. V usage is TRBV7-9 and J usage is TRBJ2-5; TRBD1 aligns across 7 bases. Germline V gene lookup returns CDR1 SEHNR and CDR2 FQNEAQ (reference sequence). The CDR3 runs 15 residues. Losses at the gene ends were 6 bases for V and 3 bases for J; bases not matched to a gene: 10. The full variable domain, in which reference TRBV7-9 and TRBJ2-5 provide the parts outside the CDR3, is DTGVSQNPRHKITKRGQNVTFRCDPISEHNRLYWYRQTLGQGPEFLTYFQNEAQLEKSRLLSDRFSAERPKGSFSTLEIQRTEQGDSAMYLCASRPTSGTEETQYFGPGTRLLVL.

A word on this clone: Without the conserved terminal phenylalanine or tryptophan, this CDR3 likely stems from a read error. The rearrangement joins TRBV30 to TRBJ2-2, with 10 bases matching TRBD2. This CDR3 spans 15 amino acids. The germline CDR1 and CDR2 sequences are GTSNPN and SVGIG (reference sequence). V shed 0 bases and J 4 bases; nucleotides not matched to a gene: 2. CDR3 in amino acids: CAWSVAGGSTGELFS. In DNA, the CDR3 is TGTGCCTGGAGTGTAGCGGGAGGGAGCACCGGGGAGCTGTTTTCT.

The rearrangement uses TRBV7-2 and TRBJ1-2; 7 nucleotides align to TRBD1. There are 15 residues in the CDR3. The junction had 8 bases not matched to a gene; V was cut back by 2 bases and J by 5 bases. In germline, CDR1 is SGHTA, CDR2 FQGNSA. This CDR3 reads CASSLRGRVEYGYTF. DNA for the CDR3: TGTGCCAGCAGCTTAAGGGGGCGGGTGGAGTATGGCTACACCTTC.

The chain couples TRBV6-1 to TRBJ1-5, with TRBD1 matching 7 bases. Germline loops: CDR1 MNHNS, CDR2 SASEGT. This CDR3 contains 15 residues. V lost 1 base, J lost 7 bases, and 7 bases stayed unmatched. The DNA of the CDR3 is TGTGCCAGCAGTGAAGGGAGGGCAGGGGGGCAGCCCCAGCATTTT. Its translation: CASSEGRAGGQPQHF.

The chain is built from TRBV5-4 and TRBJ1-1, with a tentative D call TRBD1 (5 bases). CDR1 and CDR2 (germline): SGHNT, YYREEE (reference sequence). The CDR3 is 15 amino acids. Deletions cut 4 bases from V and 3 bases from J, with 16 bases between. The DNA of the CDR3 is TGTGCCAGCAGCCCGGGGACCGGGAGGGACACTGAAGCTTTCTTT. Protein sequence: CASSPGTGRDTEAFF.

The J gene is TRBJ2-1, the V gene TRBV19, with 11 bases aligning to TRBD2. The CDR3 has 17 amino acids. Germline-derived CDR1 and CDR2 are LNHDA and SQIVND (reference sequence). After removal of 4 bases from V and 5 bases from J, the junction contained 10 bases not matched to a gene. DNA for the CDR3: TGTGCCAGTAGTACCTTTGGGGGACTAGCGGTCGACAATGAGCAGTTCTTC. Translation gives CASSTFGGLAVDNEQFF.

The chain recombines TRBV7-3 with TRBJ1-1; weak D call: TRBD1 (5 bases). V was shortened by 5 bases and J by 5 bases, with 15 bases between the two germline ends. The CDR3 contains 14 residues. Germline lookup yields CDR1 SGHTA and CDR2 FQGTGA. This chain's CDR3 is CASSLSPGGTEAFF. CDR3 sequence (DNA): TGTGCCAGCAGCCTTTCCCCGGGGGGGACTGAAGCTTTCTTT.